This T cell receptor beta chain was captured in a study of PD-1 blockade in classical Hodgkin lymphoma. Looking at the study overall: Patients were infused with nivolumab 3 mg/kg every 2 weeks. Whole-study results and caveats: Baseline diversity was lower in partial responders and progressors than complete responders. Compared with healthy donors, newly diagnosed patients reportedly showed lower baseline TCR diversity.

About this clone itself: Its specificity is not known.

Produced via immunoSEQ multiplex PCR; TCRdb's table is partial and in-frame only. The sample has around 60,000 clones, about 90% seen once. Sample time point: cycle 4 day 1 (C4D1), after less than seven weeks of nivolumab. Brentuximab vedotin exposure varied among the patients, all of whom had relapsed after autologous stem cell transplantation. The source material was peripheral blood mononuclear cells (PBMCs), sampled before the fourth cycle of nivolumab. The source is a human donor with classical Hodgkin lymphoma.

CDR3 region: CASSQGTGASYGYTF. In DNA, the CDR3 is TGCGCCAGCAGCCAAGGGACAGGGGCTAGCTATGGCTACACCTTC. The chain carries TRBV4-1 and TRBJ1-2; 9 positions agree with TRBD1. The CDR3 totals 15 residues. Unmatched junction bases numbered 4, after V lost 1 base and J lost 4 bases. Germline lookup yields CDR1 MGHRA and CDR2 YSYEKL.